This is a list of T cell receptor beta chains from one sample in a study of response to subunit inactivated influenza vaccine. TCRdb ran MiXCR on the RT-PCR reads and lists one entry per CDR3 protein. This table has roughly 500,000 distinct CDR3 sequences, 16% appearing once. The sequenced sample was CD4+ T cells sorted from PBMCs, obtained about 24 months after vaccination. These receptors all come from a man aged 45-69 years who received an inactivated influenza vaccine. Both conserved end residues are part of each CDR3. The order of the fields is J gene, V gene, clone size, D gene, CDR3 DNA, CDR3 protein. The D gene is left open where the match is weak. A clone size is listed for some rows: how often the clone was seen (once, few, many), or a class if it is expanded.

J: TRBJ2-7; V: TRBV20-1; size: few; D: NA; DNA: TGCAGTGCTAGGCGGCAGCAGGCCTACGAGCAGTACTTC; CDR3: CSARRQQAYEQYF
J: TRBJ1-5; V: TRBV7-2; size: many; D: NA; DNA: TGTGCCAGCAGCTTAGGAGGGATCAATCAGCCCCAGCATTTT; CDR3: CASSLGGINQPQHF
J: TRBJ2-3; V: TRBV6-2/TRBV6-3; size: few; D: NA; DNA: TGTGCCAGCCAGCGGGTTTTGCTCCCAGATACGCAGTATTTT; CDR3: CASQRVLLPDTQYF
J: TRBJ2-7; V: TRBV18; size: NA; D: NA; DNA: TGTGCCAGCTCTACAACGACAGGTACCATCTACGAGCAGTACTTC; CDR3: CASSTTTGTIYEQYF
J: TRBJ1-1; V: TRBV5-1; size: few; D: NA; DNA: TGCGCCAGCAGCTTGAGGGGGGCGGGCAACACTGAAGCTTTCTTT; CDR3: CASSLRGAGNTEAFF
J: TRBJ2-1; V: TRBV6-1; size: few; D: TRBD1; DNA: TGTGCCAGCAGTCAGACAGGGCCCCGCTCCTACAATGAGCAGTTCTTC; CDR3: CASSQTGPRSYNEQFF
J: TRBJ1-4; V: TRBV29-1; size: few; D: NA; DNA: TGCAGCGTCTTGGTGGGGCATGAAAAACTGTTTTTT; CDR3: CSVLVGHEKLFF
J: TRBJ2-3; V: TRBV10-3; size: few; D: NA; DNA: TGTGCCATCAGTGAGACCTCCATTCAGGGCACAGATACGCAGTATTTT; CDR3: CAISETSIQGTDTQYF
J: TRBJ1-5; V: TRBV12-3/TRBV12-4; size: many; D: NA; DNA: TGTGCCAGCAGTCTAGGACCGTCCGGGCCGCCCCAGCATTTT; CDR3: CASSLGPSGPPQHF
J: TRBJ1-2; V: TRBV29-1; size: NA; D: NA; DNA: TGCAGCGCTAAGACAGAGAACTATGGCTACACCTTC; CDR3: CSAKTENYGYTF
J: TRBJ2-3; V: TRBV29-1; size: few; D: NA; DNA: TGCAGCGTTGAACTACTAGTGGATACGCAGTATTTT; CDR3: CSVELLVDTQYF
J: TRBJ2-1; V: TRBV12-3/TRBV12-4; size: few; D: NA; DNA: TGTGCCAGCAGACCCCGGACTTCCCCTTTGAGGAATGAGCAGTTCTTC; CDR3: CASRPRTSPLRNEQFF
J: TRBJ1-5; V: TRBV12-3/TRBV12-4; size: NA; D: NA; DNA: TGTGCCAGCAGTTTGGGCATGGACGAGGCTAGCAATCAGCCCCAGCATTTT; CDR3: CASSLGMDEASNQPQHF
J: TRBJ2-7; V: TRBV7-8; size: NA; D: TRBD1; DNA: TGTGCCAGCAGCTTATCTTTCCGGGACAGCAAGCAGTACTTC; CDR3: CASSLSFRDSKQYF
J: TRBJ2-3; V: TRBV7-8; size: many; D: NA; DNA: TGTGCCAGCAGTTTAGGATCCTACACAGATACGCAGTATTTT; CDR3: CASSLGSYTDTQYF
J: TRBJ2-5; V: TRBV5-1; size: once; D: NA; DNA: TGCGCCAGCAGCGCTAAACTAGCTACCGCCGCGGAGACCCAGTACTTC; CDR3: CASSAKLATAAETQYF
J: TRBJ2-1; V: TRBV10-3; size: few; D: NA; DNA: TGTGCCATCAGTGATGGATACTCGAAGGGCGATGAGCAGTTCTTC; CDR3: CAISDGYSKGDEQFF
J: TRBJ2-1; V: TRBV7-8; size: NA; D: NA; DNA: TGTGCCAGCAGCTTAGTGTTGGAGCGAGGCGAGCAGTTCTTC; CDR3: CASSLVLERGEQFF
J: TRBJ2-5; V: TRBV10-3; size: NA; D: NA; DNA: TGTGCCATAGCCGGGACACATCAAGAGACCCAGTACTTC; CDR3: CAIAGTHQETQYF
J: TRBJ2-5; V: TRBV10-2; size: NA; D: NA; DNA: TGCGCCAGCAGTGTATTGGGCTACTACCAAGAGACCCAGTACTTC; CDR3: CASSVLGYYQETQYF
J: TRBJ1-4; V: TRBV3-1; size: NA; D: NA; DNA: TGTGCCAGCATCCGGGAAGCCATCGAAAAACTGTTTTTT; CDR3: CASIREAIEKLFF
J: TRBJ2-2; V: TRBV19; size: once; D: TRBD2; DNA: TGTGCCAGTAGTACACCCTTGCGGGAGGGCCGATTCGGGGAGCTGTTTTTT; CDR3: CASSTPLREGRFGELFF
J: TRBJ2-7; V: TRBV20-1; size: NA; D: TRBD1; DNA: TGCAGTGCTAGCTGGGACAGGGCTTACGAGCAGTACTTC; CDR3: CSASWDRAYEQYF
J: TRBJ1-5; V: TRBV12-3/TRBV12-4; size: many; D: NA; DNA: TGTGCCAGCAGTTTTGGGGGGCAGCCCCAGCATTTT; CDR3: CASSFGGQPQHF
J: TRBJ2-3; V: TRBV20-1; size: NA; D: NA; DNA: TGCAGTGCTCTTTCGGGGATAGCGGCTAGGACAGATACGCAGTATTTT; CDR3: CSALSGIAARTDTQYF
J: TRBJ2-1; V: TRBV5-1; size: NA; D: NA; DNA: TGCGCCAGCAGCTCCCGGTGGAATGAGCAGTTCTTC; CDR3: CASSSRWNEQFF
J: TRBJ2-1; V: TRBV9; size: NA; D: TRBD2; DNA: TGTGCCAGCAGCGTAGTTGGGCTAGCGGGAACTAATGAGCAGTTCTTC; CDR3: CASSVVGLAGTNEQFF
J: TRBJ2-5; V: TRBV5-1; size: many; D: TRBD1; DNA: TGCGCCAGCAGCTTGGGATCACAGGGGTCGGAGACCCAGTACTTC; CDR3: CASSLGSQGSETQYF
J: TRBJ1-6; V: TRBV9; size: many; D: TRBD1; DNA: TGTGCCAGCAGCGTAGAAGGGGGCGCGAATTCACCCCTCCACTTT; CDR3: CASSVEGGANSPLHF
J: TRBJ2-7; V: TRBV12-3/TRBV12-4; size: NA; D: NA; DNA: TGTGCCAGCAGTTTTCCTCAGGGATCCGAGCAGTACTTC; CDR3: CASSFPQGSEQYF
J: TRBJ2-2; V: TRBV10-3; size: NA; D: TRBD1; DNA: TGTGCCATCAGCCGGGACAGTGACACCGGGGAGCTGTTTTTT; CDR3: CAISRDSDTGELFF
J: TRBJ2-7; V: TRBV10-3; size: few; D: NA; DNA: TGTGCCATCAGTGTGGGGTACGAGCAGTACTTC; CDR3: CAISVGYEQYF
J: TRBJ1-1; V: TRBV20-1; size: many; D: NA; DNA: TGCAGTGCCCTTCATGTGGGGAACACTGAAGCTTTCTTT; CDR3: CSALHVGNTEAFF
J: TRBJ1-3; V: TRBV3-1; size: NA; D: NA; DNA: TGTGCCAGCAGCCAAGCAGCACCGGGATCTGGAAACACCATATATTTT; CDR3: CASSQAAPGSGNTIYF
J: TRBJ2-7; V: TRBV10-3; size: NA; D: TRBD1; DNA: TGTGCCATCGGCGCGACAGGGGCCTACGAGCAGTACTTC; CDR3: CAIGATGAYEQYF
J: TRBJ1-1; V: TRBV7-8; size: once; D: NA; DNA: TGTGCCAGCAGCCCCACTCCCGGGCAGTATGAAGCTTTCTTT; CDR3: CASSPTPGQYEAFF
J: TRBJ2-1; V: TRBV6-2/TRBV6-3; size: few; D: NA; DNA: TGTGCCAGCAGTAAAGACAGCGCACCTTACAATGAGCAGTTCTTC; CDR3: CASSKDSAPYNEQFF
J: TRBJ2-1; V: TRBV20-1; size: few; D: NA; DNA: TGCAGTGCTAGAGATCTTATCCAGGGTCGGGAGCAGTTCTTC; CDR3: CSARDLIQGREQFF
J: TRBJ1-4; V: TRBV16; size: NA; D: TRBD1; DNA: TGTGCCAGCAGCCGGGACAGAACTAATGAAAAACTGTTTTTT; CDR3: CASSRDRTNEKLFF
J: TRBJ1-1; V: TRBV6-1; size: NA; D: NA; DNA: TGTGCCAGCAGTGAAGGCTTTTACACCTCCGAGGCTTTCTTT; CDR3: CASSEGFYTSEAFF
J: TRBJ2-5; V: TRBV15; size: few; D: NA; DNA: TGTGCCGACGGACAGACCCAAGAGACCCAGTACTTC; CDR3: CADGQTQETQYF
J: TRBJ2-2; V: TRBV12-3/TRBV12-4; size: NA; D: TRBD2; DNA: TGTGCCAGCAGTTTCCCGACTAGCGGGAGAAGCACCGGGGAGCTGTTTTTT; CDR3: CASSFPTSGRSTGELFF
J: TRBJ2-3; V: TRBV20-1; size: NA; D: NA; DNA: TGCAGTGCTAGTCATGGGGTGAGAACAGATACGCAGTATTTT; CDR3: CSASHGVRTDTQYF
J: TRBJ2-1; V: TRBV20-1; size: few; D: TRBD2; DNA: TGCAGTGCTAGTCAAGCGGGGGCCCTCTACAATGAGCAGTTCTTC; CDR3: CSASQAGALYNEQFF
J: TRBJ1-5; V: TRBV6-2/TRBV6-3; size: NA; D: NA; DNA: TGTGCCAGCTCCACCAACAGCAATCAGCCCCAGCATTTT; CDR3: CASSTNSNQPQHF
J: TRBJ2-2; V: TRBV5-1; size: NA; D: TRBD2; DNA: TGCGCCAGCAGCCAGACGGCGGGGGTAAACACCGGGGAGCTGTTTTTT; CDR3: CASSQTAGVNTGELFF
J: TRBJ1-2; V: TRBV29-1; size: few; D: NA; DNA: TGCAGCGTTGAAGGAGACAGTAACTATGGCTACACCTTC; CDR3: CSVEGDSNYGYTF
J: TRBJ2-1; V: TRBV15; size: NA; D: TRBD2; DNA: TGTGCCACCAGCCCAAGCGGGAGGGATTACAATGAGCAGTTCTTC; CDR3: CATSPSGRDYNEQFF
J: TRBJ2-2; V: TRBV6-1; size: NA; D: NA; DNA: TGTGCCAGCACCGGTAGGGCCTCGAACACCGGGGAGCTGTTTTTT; CDR3: CASTGRASNTGELFF
J: TRBJ2-1; V: TRBV4-1; size: NA; D: TRBD2; DNA: TGCGCCAGCAGCCAAGGGGGACTAGCGGGGGGACACAATGAGCAGTTCTTC; CDR3: CASSQGGLAGGHNEQFF
J: TRBJ2-7; V: TRBV27; size: few; D: NA; DNA: TGTGCCAGCAGTGGTAGATATGGCTACGAGCAGTACTTC; CDR3: CASSGRYGYEQYF
J: TRBJ1-1; V: TRBV12-3/TRBV12-4; size: few; D: NA; DNA: TGTGCCAGCAGTTCCCTAAGAAACACTGAAGCTTTCTTT; CDR3: CASSSLRNTEAFF